These 14 T cell receptor beta chains share one sample of origin, sequenced in a study of blood T cells in healthy people across ages. Primers used in a second PCR of roughly 7 to 12 cycles were a sample-barcoded 5' primer and a J-beta primer mix. TCRdb used MiXCR to reprocess the 5' RACE reads, holding one entry per CDR3 protein. This table has around 1.5 million distinct CDR3 sequences, around two fifths appearing once. Sequencing was carried out using blood. Every receptor here comes from a woman under 30 in good health.

Only a few counts were recorded for this clonotype. The J gene is TRBJ2-2, the V gene TRBV29-1, with 11 bases fitting TRBD2. The germline CDR1 and CDR2 sequences are SQVTM and ANQGSEA. This CDR3 comprises 16 residues. J lost 6 bases, V lost 3 bases, and 9 bases had no gene match. The CDR3 protein is CSVERGTSGGPGELFF. The DNA for the CDR3 is TGCAGCGTTGAGAGGGGGACTAGCGGTGGTCCCGGGGAGCTGTTTTTT.

This clonotype was counted a few times. The chain has TRBV4-1 and TRBJ2-3; D is undetermined. There are 14 residues in the CDR3. Germline values: CDR1 MGHRA, CDR2 YSYEKL. Trimming stripped 3 bases from V and 4 bases from J, with 11 bases between. The DNA of the CDR3 is TGCGCCAGCAGCCATTCCCCGGGCCCAGATACGCAGTATTTT. Translated: CASSHSPGPDTQYF.

The V and J genes are TRBV3-1 and TRBJ1-2, with 8 bases that match TRBD1. There are 14 residues in the CDR3. Germline V gene lookup returns CDR1 LGHDT and CDR2 YNNKEL (reference sequence). The ends lost 2 bases at V and 5 bases at J; junction bases unmatched: 4. DNA of the CDR3: TGTGCCAGCAGCCAACCCGACAGGGGATATGGCTACACCTTC. Its protein product is CASSQPDRGYGYTF.

This clonotype was recorded a few times. This chain links TRBV7-9 with TRBJ2-1; D may be TRBD2 (5 bases). CDR1 is SEHNR, CDR2 FQNEAQ, per germline (reference sequence). CDR3 length: 15 amino acids. V lost 5 bases, J lost 4 bases, and 15 bases lay in between. The CDR3 reads CASSRPAERYNEQFF. DNA of the CDR3: TGTGCCAGCAGCCGTCCGGCGGAGCGGTACAATGAGCAGTTCTTC. The variable domain in full, with the rest retrieved from reference TRBV7-9 and TRBJ2-1, is DTGVSQNPRHKITKRGQNVTFRCDPISEHNRLYWYRQTLGQGPEFLTYFQNEAQLEKSRLLSDRFSAERPKGSFSTLEIQRTEQGDSAMYLCASSRPAERYNEQFFGPGTRLTVL.

In this sample, this clonotype turned up a few times. The chain links TRBV7-3 to TRBJ2-7; 11 nucleotides match TRBD1. Looked up from germline, CDR1 is SGHTA and CDR2 is FQGTGA. The length of the CDR3 is 16 residues. V was clipped by 0 bases and J by 4 bases; unmatched bases: 5. CDR3 in amino acids: CASSLTGTGGTYEQYF. DNA for the CDR3: TGTGCCAGCAGCTTAACCGGGACAGGGGGAACGTACGAGCAGTACTTC.

This clonotype occurred a few times. The chain combines TRBV28 with TRBJ2-7; 10 nucleotides line up with TRBD1. The V segment lost 4 bases and the J segment 5 bases; nucleotides outside the gene matches: 5. Germline CDR1 and CDR2: MDHEN and SYDVKM. CDR3 length equals 14 residues. The CDR3 here is CASSSGTGVDEQYF. CDR3 nucleotides: TGTGCCAGCAGTTCAGGGACAGGGGTTGACGAGCAGTACTTC.

This clonotype was picked up many times. The chain has TRBV12-3 or TRBV12-4 and TRBJ2-1; 9 positions match TRBD1. CDR3 length: 15 residues. V lost 3 bases to trimming and J lost 9 bases; unmatched junction nucleotides: 9. CDR3 bases: TGTGCCAGCAGTTTCGGAGGACAGGGGTTCGGTGAGCAGTTCTTC. Translation: CASSFGGQGFGEQFF.

The rearrangement links TRBV20-1 to TRBJ2-3, with a possible D match to TRBD2 (7 bases). The CDR3 extends over 15 amino acids. V was clipped by 1 base and J by 6 bases, with 17 bases between them. The germline V gene has CDR1 DFQATT and CDR2 SNEGSKA (reference sequence). The CDR3 loop reads CSARVTSRGSDTQYF. The CDR3 region has the DNA TGCAGTGCTAGAGTGACTAGCAGGGGTTCGGATACGCAGTATTTT.

The CDR3 DNA reads as TGCGCCAGCAGTGAGCCAGAAAAAGTCCTAGCCAAAAACATTCAGTACTTC. Translated, it gives CASSEPEKVLAKNIQYF. The gene calls are TRBV10-2 and TRBJ2-4; D remains unclear. This CDR3 contains 17 residues. V gave up 2 bases and J gave up 0 bases, with 14 bases separating them. Germline-derived CDR1 and CDR2 are WSHSY and SAAADI.

To note about this clonotype: It may be a read error: a sequence one base away is much more abundant. The chain links TRBV28 to TRBJ2-1; D is tentatively TRBD1 or TRBD2 (5 bases each). The end of the DNA aligns better with TRBJ2-7, so the J call may be wrong. CDR1 and CDR2 from the germline V gene are MDHEN and SYDVKM. This CDR3 comprises 11 residues. CDR3 loop: CASGGYNEQYF. The CDR3 coding sequence is TGTGCCAGCGGGGGTTACAATGAGCAGTACTTC.

This clonotype was seen more than once but under ten times. The chain employs TRBV20-1 and TRBJ2-1; 7 bases map to TRBD1. The V and J ends lost 3 bases and 8 bases, in that order; junction bases with no gene match: 13. From germline, CDR1 is DFQATT and CDR2 SNEGSKA (reference sequence). There are 15 residues in the CDR3. The CDR3 reads CSASRWDSPFDEQFF. The CDR3 nucleotides are TGCAGTGCTAGTCGCTGGGACAGCCCTTTCGATGAGCAGTTCTTC.

This clonotype occurred many times. The chain combines TRBV29-1 with TRBJ2-7, with TRBD2 matching 12 bases. The germline CDR1 and CDR2 sequences are SQVTM and ANQGSEA. V was clipped by 7 bases and J by 5 bases; unmatched bases: 6. The CDR3 runs to 13 residues. CDR3: CSARLAGVDEQYF. CDR3 bases: TGCAGCGCTAGACTAGCGGGAGTCGACGAGCAGTACTTC.

This sequence joins TRBV5-1 and TRBJ2-5; TRBD2 matches at 8 bases. CDR1 and CDR2 (germline): SGHRS, YFSETQ. The CDR3 length is 16 residues. The trim removed 4 bases at V and 5 bases at J, leaving 13 bases unmatched. The CDR3 DNA reads TGCGCCAGCAGCCGACAACCGGGACTAGGAGGCGAGACCCAGTACTTC. Protein: CASSRQPGLGGETQYF.

This clonotype was seen repeatedly, ten times or more. This chain uses TRBV7-2 with TRBJ2-5; tentatively, D is TRBD2 (6 bases). In germline, CDR1 is SGHTA, CDR2 FQGNSA. V gave up 2 bases and J gave up 1 base, with 8 bases separating them. This CDR3 has 14 amino acids. The CDR3 DNA follows: TGTGCCAGCAGCTTATCGCGGGGCCAAGAGACCCAGTACTTC. It specifies CASSLSRGQETQYF.